The 30 T cell receptor beta chains below come from one sample, sequenced in a study of cytomegalovirus exposure and HLA in healthy donors. PCR used 60 Vbeta primers and 13 Jbeta primers. TCRdb keeps only in-frame clones here, not all; method: immunoSEQ multiplex PCR. This sample yields around 97,000 clones, of which more than 75% are seen a single time; under 13% belongs to the top ten. Sequenced input: PBMCs. These receptors all come from a woman aged 18-29 years in good health and CMV-seropositive.

The gene calls are TRBV6-1 and TRBJ2-1; 7 nucleotides line up with TRBD1. In germline, CDR1 is MNHNS, CDR2 SASEGT. J lost 5 bases, V lost 11 bases, and 12 bases had no gene match. This CDR3 comprises 14 residues. CDR3 loop: CASDRQGPNNEQFF. The CDR3 nucleotides read TGTGCCTCCGATAGACAGGGCCCGAACAATGAGCAGTTCTTC.

This clone was observed a single time. The rearrangement uses TRBV4-3 and TRBJ2-3; 9 bases are shared with TRBD1. This CDR3 has 17 amino acids. The germline V gene has CDR1 LGHNA and CDR2 YSLEER. Germline trimming cut 4 bases from V and 6 bases from J; bases unmatched to any gene: 14. DNA of the CDR3: TGCGCCAGCAGCCGAAGCGTTGGGACAGGGTATGGGGATACGCAGTATTTT. Translating it yields CASSRSVGTGYGDTQYF.

This chain uses TRBV19 with TRBJ2-7; 11 bases match TRBD2. V was clipped by 6 bases and J by 1 base; unmatched bases: 5. This CDR3 is 15 amino acids long. The V gene's germline CDR1 is LNHDA and CDR2 SQIVND (reference sequence). The CDR3 bases are TGTGCCAGTAGCCTCGGACTAGCGGGTTCCTACGAGCAGTACTTC. Its translation is CASSLGLAGSYEQYF.

This clone was detected once. This chain uses TRBV18 with TRBJ1-3; 8 nucleotides align to TRBD1. CDR1 is KGHSH and CDR2 is LQKENI in the germline V gene. The CDR3 runs 18 residues. With 6 bases clipped from V and 0 bases from J, the junction kept 13 bases outside the gene matches. CDR3 residues: CASSPDRGGAHSGNTIYF. The DNA of the CDR3 is TGTGCCAGCTCCCCTGACAGGGGTGGAGCCCACTCTGGAAACACCATATATTTT.

The chain joins TRBV6-5 to TRBJ2-1; 7 nucleotides align to TRBD1. Germline CDR1 MNHEY, CDR2 SVGAGI. The CDR3 has 15 amino acids. Losses at the gene ends were 2 bases for V and 4 bases for J; bases not matched to a gene: 5. The CDR3 nucleotides read TGTGCCAGCAGTTACGTACAGGGGTTGTACAATGAGCAGTTCTTC. Protein sequence: CASSYVQGLYNEQFF.

CDR3 loop: CASSPQQGNEKLFF. CDR3 in DNA: TGTGCCAGCTCACCACAACAGGGTAATGAAAAACTGTTTTTT. The chain combines TRBV18 with TRBJ1-4, with D possibly matching TRBD1 (6 bases). Trimming removed 1 base from V and 4 bases from J, with 7 bases in between. Germline V gene lookup returns CDR1 KGHSH and CDR2 LQKENI. CDR3 length: 14 amino acids.

The DNA for the CDR3 is TGCGCCAGCAGCTTGGGTTTCGGGGGTAGCACTGAAGCTTTCTTT. This sequence encodes CASSLGFGGSTEAFF. The chain recombines TRBV5-1 with TRBJ1-1; possibly TRBD1 for D (5 bases). Germline CDR1 is SGHRS and CDR2 is YFSETQ. The CDR3 has 15 residues. The germline V and J ends were trimmed by 0 bases and 4 bases, with 13 bases remaining between them.

This chain uses TRBV6-1 with TRBJ2-7; weak D call: TRBD2 (6 bases). CDR1 and CDR2 from the germline V gene are MNHNS and SASEGT. The CDR3 extends over 15 amino acids. The V end was cut by 0 bases, the J end by 6 bases, with 15 bases between. The DNA for the CDR3 is TGTGCCAGCAGTGAAGCGTCGGCCGGGAGTCCCGAGCAGTACTTC. This sequence encodes CASSEASAGSPEQYF.

The gene calls are TRBV10-3 and TRBJ1-1, with 9 bases lining up with TRBD1. V dropped 6 bases and J dropped 8; count of bases not matched to a gene: 10. The CDR3 contains 14 residues. Germline values: CDR1 ENHRY, CDR2 SYGVKD. The CDR3 is CAISETPTGGEAFF. CDR3 in DNA: TGTGCCATCAGCGAGACTCCCACAGGGGGCGAAGCTTTCTTT.

The chain recombines TRBV7-2 with TRBJ2-2; no clear D. Trimming pared 7 bases from V and 2 bases from J, leaving 11 bases between. Germline V gene lookup returns CDR1 SGHTA and CDR2 FQGNSA. The CDR3 totals 14 residues. CDR3: CASKLGYNTGELFF. The DNA of the CDR3 is TGTGCCAGCAAGCTAGGATATAACACCGGGGAGCTGTTTTTT.

This chain joins TRBV2 and TRBJ2-5; the match to TRBD2 covers 10 bases. Germline CDR1 SNHLY, CDR2 FYNNEI. Trimming removed 4 bases from V and 2 bases from J; junction bases left unmatched: 4. There are 15 residues in the CDR3. The CDR3 here is CASSGPSGGQETQYF. The CDR3 region has the DNA TGTGCCAGCAGTGGTCCTAGCGGGGGTCAAGAGACCCAGTACTTC.

The rearrangement joins TRBV9 to TRBJ2-1; weak D call: TRBD2 (6 bases). CDR1 is SGDLS and CDR2 is YYNGEE in the germline V gene. The CDR3 spans 15 residues. V lost 3 bases and J 7 bases, leaving 17 bases between the germline ends. The CDR3 DNA sequence: TGTGCCAGCAGCGATACGGGAGCCCTCTCGAATGAGCAGTTCTTC. Translated, it gives CASSDTGALSNEQFF. The full variable domain, completed using reference TRBV9 and TRBJ2-1, is DSGVTQTPKHLITATGQRVTLRCSPRSGDLSVYWYQQSLDQGLQFLIQYYNGEERAKGNILERFSAQQFPDLHSELNLSSLELGDSALYFCASSDTGALSNEQFFGPGTRLTVL.

V and J are TRBV5-4 and TRBJ1-3; D may be TRBD1 (5 bases). The CDR3 has 16 residues. From germline, CDR1 is SGHNT and CDR2 YYREEE (reference sequence). Trimming pared 0 bases from V and 0 bases from J, leaving 10 bases between. CDR3 sequence reads: CASSLGGATSGNTIYF. The CDR3 region has the DNA TGTGCCAGCAGCTTGGGTGGGGCGACCTCTGGAAACACCATATATTTT.

This rearrangement joins TRBV6-5 to TRBJ1-2; 7 bases line up with TRBD1. CDR1 and CDR2 from the germline V gene are MNHEY and SVGAGI. V was pared by 6 bases and J by 3 bases, with 7 bases of the junction left unmatched. The CDR3 sequence is 14 residues long. The CDR3 coding sequence is TGTGCCAGCAGGCGTGGGGACAGCTACTATGGCTACACCTTC. This encodes CASRRGDSYYGYTF.

This sequence joins TRBV7-3 and TRBJ2-1; 10 nucleotides align to TRBD1. Germline CDR1 and CDR2: SGHTA and FQGTGA. The CDR3 totals 11 residues. J lost 15 bases, V lost 5 bases, and 4 bases had no gene match. The CDR3, as DNA: TGTGCCAGCAGCCAGGGACAGGGGCTGTTCTTC. Residues: CASSQGQGLFF.

The table lists this clone with many counts. The chain employs TRBV4-2 and TRBJ2-1, with 7 positions matching TRBD2. The CDR3 runs 15 residues. V trimming: 5 bases; J trimming: 5 bases; junction bases outside the gene matches: 9. Germline values: CDR1 LGHNA, CDR2 YNFKEQ. This chain's CDR3 is CASSTQRGRNNEQFF. The CDR3 coding sequence is TGTGCCAGCAGCACCCAGCGGGGCCGTAACAATGAGCAGTTCTTC.

The J gene is TRBJ2-3, the V gene TRBV4-2; 8 bases match TRBD2. V shed 2 bases and J 0 bases; nucleotides not matched to a gene: 4. CDR1 and CDR2 (germline): LGHNA, YNFKEQ. CDR3 length equals 16 residues. CDR3 sequence reads: CASSQISGTSTDTQYF. CDR3 in DNA: TGTGCCAGCAGCCAAATTAGCGGGACTAGCACAGATACGCAGTATTTT.

The chain has TRBV5-1 and TRBJ1-1; no clear D gene. The germline CDR1 and CDR2 sequences are SGHRS and YFSETQ. The length of the CDR3 is 13 residues. With 6 bases removed from V and 3 bases from J, the gap between germline ends came to 12 bases. CDR3 sequence: CASKPRVDTEAFF. The CDR3 coding sequence is TGCGCCAGCAAACCGAGGGTAGACACTGAAGCTTTCTTT.

The genes are TRBV9 and TRBJ1-2, with TRBD1 as a possible D gene (6 bases). V lost 4 bases, J lost 2 bases, and 15 bases lay in between. Germline lookup yields CDR1 SGDLS and CDR2 YYNGEE. The CDR3 runs 15 residues. The CDR3 coding sequence is TGTGCCAGCAGCAGCCCCGGGACAATAAACTATGGCTACACCTTC. This encodes CASSSPGTINYGYTF.

J is TRBJ1-2 and V is TRBV5-6; 12 positions agree with TRBD1. Germline CDR1 SGHDT, CDR2 YYEEEE. The CDR3 length is 17 residues. V was clipped by 5 bases and J by 6 bases; unmatched bases: 14. DNA for the CDR3: TGTGCCAGCAGGAGGACTGGGACAGGGGGCGCAGAGGATGGCTACACCTTC. Its translation: CASRRTGTGGAEDGYTF. Together with reference TRBV5-6 and TRBJ1-2, the CDR3 gives the full variable domain: DAGVTQSPTHLIKTRGQQVTLRCSPKSGHDTVSWYQQALGQGPQFIFQYYEEEERQRGNFPDRFSGHQFPNYSSELNVNALLLGDSALYLCASRRTGTGGAEDGYTFGSGTRLTVV.

This clone has a single count. The chain carries TRBV28 and TRBJ2-7, with TRBD1 as a possible D gene (8 bases). CDR1 and CDR2 from the germline V gene are MDHEN and SYDVKM. The CDR3 extends over 18 amino acids. V was clipped by 6 bases and J by 5 bases, with 29 bases between them. CDR3 coding DNA: TGTGCCAGCAGCACGGGACAGGTGATGTTGGGGGGGACCGACGAGCAGTACTTC. This gives the protein CASSTGQVMLGGTDEQYF.

The V and J genes are TRBV7-9 and TRBJ2-7; 9 bases line up with TRBD2. J gave up 2 bases and V 3 bases, and 11 bases lay outside the gene matches. The CDR3 has 17 amino acids. Germline lookup yields CDR1 SEHNR and CDR2 FQNEAQ (reference sequence). In nucleotides, the CDR3 is TGTGCCAGCAGCTTGATCCTTTTAGCGGGGGATCCCTACGAGCAGTACTTC. Translated, it gives CASSLILLAGDPYEQYF. Full variable domain (missing parts from reference TRBV7-9 and TRBJ2-7): DTGVSQNPRHKITKRGQNVTFRCDPISEHNRLYWYRQTLGQGPEFLTYFQNEAQLEKSRLLSDRFSAERPKGSFSTLEIQRTEQGDSAMYLCASSLILLAGDPYEQYFGPGTRLTVT.

V usage is TRBV6-4 and J usage is TRBJ2-3; the match to TRBD2 covers 14 bases. Germline CDR1 is MRHNA and CDR2 is SNTAGT. The CDR3 is 16 amino acids. V trimming: 2 bases; J trimming: 6 bases; junction bases outside the gene matches: 4. CDR3 bases: TGTGCCAGCAGTGACCTTGGGACTAGCGGGAGTGATACGCAGTATTTT. Translated, it gives CASSDLGTSGSDTQYF.

This clone turned up a few times. The rearrangement joins TRBV7-6 to TRBJ2-3, with unresolved D. CDR3 size: 12 residues. Germline lookup yields CDR1 SGHVS and CDR2 FNYEAQ. V lost 5 bases and J lost 5, with 8 bases in between. Here the CDR3 DNA reads TGTGCCAGCAGCCAGACAAAAGATACGCAGTATTTT. Translation gives CASSQTKDTQYF.

Regarding this clone: One end of the junction is discordant with germline, which a read error may explain. Within the sample, other DNA sequences also encode this same CDR3. This chain links TRBV10-3 with TRBJ1-1; 8 bases map to TRBD1. The CDR3 is 12 amino acids. The germline V gene encodes CDR1 ENHRY and CDR2 SYGVKD. The CDR3 loop is CATKDRGTEAFF. As DNA, the CDR3 is TGTGCCACCAAAGACAGGGGCACTGAAGCCTTCTTT.

As regards this clone: Other DNA sequences within the sample encode an identical CDR3. This sequence joins TRBV2 and TRBJ2-3; 10 nucleotides match TRBD1. Germline CDR1 and CDR2: SNHLY and FYNNEI. V shed 6 bases, J shed 1 base, and the junction held 4 bases outside the gene matches. The length of the CDR3 is 15 residues. The CDR3 loop reads CASSRDRGGTDTQYF. The CDR3 bases are TGTGCCAGCAGCCGGGACAGGGGTGGCACAGATACGCAGTATTTT.

This sequence joins TRBV19 and TRBJ2-7; D is perhaps TRBD2 (6 bases). The V and J ends lost 5 bases and 6 bases respectively, with 14 bases between them. Germline V lookup: CDR1 LNHDA, CDR2 SQIVND (reference sequence). The CDR3 spans 13 residues. CDR3 loop: CASSANLGGEQYF. CDR3 nucleotide sequence: TGTGCCAGTAGTGCTAATTTGGGAGGCGAGCAGTACTTC.

This chain uses TRBV6-6 with TRBJ2-5, with TRBD2 identical over 10 bases. Germline V gives CDR1 MNHNY, CDR2 SVGAGI (reference sequence). This CDR3 comprises 15 residues. J gave up 5 bases and V 5 bases, and 8 bases lay outside the gene matches. The CDR3 sequence is CASSPFNSGRETQYF. In nucleotides, the CDR3 is TGTGCCAGCAGTCCCTTCAATAGCGGGAGGGAGACCCAGTACTTC.

V usage is TRBV9 and J usage is TRBJ2-2; 7 positions agree with TRBD2. Germline V gene data show CDR1 as SGDLS and CDR2 as YYNGEE. This CDR3 contains 17 residues. V shed 0 bases and J 4 bases; nucleotides not matched to a gene: 9. Written as DNA, the CDR3 is TGTGCCAGCAGCGTAGGGGGACTACCCGGACTCACCGGGGAGCTGTTTTTT. Residues: CASSVGGLPGLTGELFF.

The chain couples TRBV9 to TRBJ1-1, with a possible D match to TRBD1 (5 bases). The germline V gene has CDR1 SGDLS and CDR2 YYNGEE. The CDR3 runs 16 residues. V was shortened by 0 bases and J by 1 base, with 13 bases between the two germline ends. As DNA, the CDR3 is TGTGCCAGCAGCGTAGAGGCGGGGGTACAGAACACTGAAGCTTTCTTT. Residues: CASSVEAGVQNTEAFF.